Presented here are 28 T cell receptor beta chains from one specimen sequenced in a study of cytomegalovirus exposure and HLA in healthy donors (dated by TCRdb to 2016 to 2017). Libraries were built with the immunoSEQ multiplex PCR assay. For the multiplex PCR, a mixture combining 60 forward primers for TCR Vbeta segments and 13 reverse primers for TCR Jbeta segments was used. TCRdb holds this immuneACCESS table with in-frame rearrangements only. Some clones are missing; in checked studies, unresolved V genes explain under half, and the rest has no known cause. The sample table holds over 120,000 clones, of which less than 85% were seen once. The ten largest clones add up to 4.3% of the sample. Sequenced material: PBMCs. The receptors stem from a man younger than 35 in good health and CMV-seropositive.

This chain joins TRBV29-1 and TRBJ1-2; 11 nucleotides align to TRBD1. The J segment lost 2 bases and the V segment lost 6 bases, leaving 2 bases of the junction unmatched. This CDR3 comprises 13 residues. The germline V gene encodes CDR1 SQVTM and CDR2 ANQGSEA. This CDR3 is CSVDRGLNYGYTF. CDR3 bases: TGCAGCGTGGACAGGGGGCTCAACTATGGCTACACCTTC.

Remarks on this clone: A read error may produce the germline difference seen at one junction end. The gene calls are TRBV28 and TRBJ1-3; D might be TRBD1 (5 bases). CDR3 size: 12 residues. The germline gives CDR1 MDHEN, CDR2 SYDVKM. This CDR3 reads CATLTETAVYFF. Here the CDR3 DNA reads TGTGCCACCTTGACAGAAACGGCCGTATATTTCTTT.

This clone was detected once. V usage is TRBV27 and J usage is TRBJ2-7; a possible D gene is TRBD2 (6 bases). Per the germline V gene, CDR1 is MNHEY and CDR2 is SMNVEV (reference sequence). Deletions cut 2 bases from V and 2 bases from J, with 10 bases between. The CDR3 is made up of 14 amino acids. DNA of the CDR3: TGTGCCAGCAGTTTACGGGGGTTCACCTACGAGCAGTACTTC. It yields the protein CASSLRGFTYEQYF.

There are a few counts of this clone. The V call is TRBV19, the J call TRBJ2-2; a possible D gene is TRBD2 (5 bases). CDR3 length: 14 residues. Trimming removed 5 bases from V and 4 bases from J, with 11 bases in between. Germline V CDR1 and CDR2: LNHDA, SQIVND (reference sequence). The DNA for the CDR3 is TGTGCCAGTAGTTACGGGAAGGGCACCGGGGAGCTGTTTTTT. This codes for CASSYGKGTGELFF.

The chain links TRBV11-2 to TRBJ1-3; D is uncertain. Germline V CDR1 and CDR2: SGHAT, FQNNGV. This CDR3 comprises 14 residues. V was pared by 1 base and J by 0 bases, with 4 bases between. CDR3 DNA: TGTGCCAGCAGCTTAGCGAGCTCTGGAAACACCATATATTTT. It specifies CASSLASSGNTIYF.

The gene calls are TRBV6-5 and TRBJ2-3; 7 bases are shared with TRBD2. The CDR3 spans 14 residues. V lost 2 bases to trimming and J lost 7 bases; unmatched junction nucleotides: 6. The germline CDR1 and CDR2 sequences are MNHEY and SVGAGI. The CDR3 is CASSYTGEGHTQYF. CDR3 in DNA: TGTGCCAGCAGTTACACGGGGGAGGGCCATACGCAGTATTTT.

Concerning this clone: This sample includes further DNA sequences coding for the same CDR3. The V and J genes are TRBV29-1 and TRBJ1-2; 9 bases are shared with TRBD1. The germline CDR1 and CDR2 sequences are SQVTM and ANQGSEA. J was trimmed by 3 bases and V by 6 bases; bases with no gene match: 2. This CDR3 comprises 12 residues. The CDR3 protein is CSVRTGDYGYTF. DNA for the CDR3: TGCAGCGTCCGGACAGGGGACTATGGCTACACCTTC.

The V call is TRBV28, the J call TRBJ2-1; 12 nucleotides line up with TRBD2. The CDR3 has 16 residues. Germline V CDR1 and CDR2: MDHEN, SYDVKM. V lost 6 bases to trimming and J lost 4 bases; unmatched junction nucleotides: 7. The CDR3 bases are TGTGCCAGCAGCCAAACTAGCGGGGGGTCTTACAATGAGCAGTTCTTC. It encodes CASSQTSGGSYNEQFF.

This clone was detected only once. The chain has TRBV5-5 and TRBJ1-5, with D unresolved. Trimming cost V 2 bases and J 4 bases, with 13 bases left between them. The CDR3 extends over 15 amino acids. The V gene's germline CDR1 is SGHKS and CDR2 YYEKEE (reference sequence). The CDR3 loop reads CASSFTLGLNQPQHF. The CDR3 region has the DNA TGTGCCAGCAGCTTTACCCTGGGCCTTAATCAGCCCCAGCATTTT. Based on the CDR3 plus reference TRBV5-5 and TRBJ1-5, the full variable domain is DAGVTQSPTHLIKTRGQQVTLRCSPISGHKSVSWYQQVLGQGPQFIFQYYEKEERGRGNFPDRFSARQFPNYSSELNVNALLLGDSALYLCASSFTLGLNQPQHFGDGTRLSIL.

The CDR3 is CASRIRDTNTGELFF. CDR3 DNA: TGTGCCAGCAGGATTAGGGACACTAACACCGGGGAGCTGTTTTTT. V is TRBV5-6 and J is TRBJ2-2; TRBD1 might be the D (6 bases). V lost 5 bases to trimming and J lost 2 bases, with 13 bases between them. Germline values: CDR1 SGHDT, CDR2 YYEEEE. The length of the CDR3 is 15 residues.

The chain uses TRBV6-5 and TRBJ1-3; D perhaps matches TRBD1 (6 bases). This CDR3 has 15 amino acids. The V gene lost 7 bases and the J gene lost 1 base, with 14 bases spanning the gap. Looked up from germline, CDR1 is MNHEY and CDR2 is SVGAGI. CDR3 region: CASKKTGNSGNTIYF. The CDR3 DNA follows: TGTGCCAGCAAGAAGACAGGCAATTCTGGAAACACCATATATTTT.

The chain uses TRBV7-2 and TRBJ2-7, with 9 bases lining up with TRBD2. This CDR3 has 15 amino acids. J was trimmed by 12 bases and V by 4 bases; bases with no gene match: 16. Germline values: CDR1 SGHTA, CDR2 FQGNSA. CDR3 region: CASSSGTSPAWYRYF. In DNA form, the CDR3 reads TGTGCCAGCAGCTCCGGGACTAGCCCTGCCTGGTATCGGTACTTC.

The V gene is TRBV19, the J gene TRBJ2-5, with 7 bases lining up with TRBD2. V was clipped by 7 bases and J by 4 bases; unmatched bases: 6. The length of the CDR3 is 13 residues. Germline lookup yields CDR1 LNHDA and CDR2 SQIVND (reference sequence). CDR3 DNA sequence: TGTGCCAGTAAACGGGAGGTGGGAGAGACCCAGTACTTC. Its protein product is CASKREVGETQYF.

V and J are TRBV4-3 and TRBJ1-4; D might be TRBD1 (5 bases). The germline V gene has CDR1 LGHNA and CDR2 YSLEER. The CDR3 runs to 17 residues. Deletions cut 0 bases from V and 10 bases from J, with 21 bases between. This CDR3 reads CASSQDGFVGREGKLFF. The DNA of the CDR3 is TGCGCCAGCAGCCAAGATGGATTTGTCGGCAGGGAGGGAAAACTGTTTTTT.

This chain uses TRBV2 with TRBJ2-1, with 11 nucleotides matching TRBD2. The junction had 6 bases not matched to a gene; V was cut back by 3 bases and J by 5 bases. This CDR3 region has 16 residues. Per germline, CDR1 SNHLY and CDR2 FYNNEI. This CDR3 is CASSDQMGLADNEQFF. The CDR3 DNA follows: TGTGCCAGCAGTGACCAGATGGGACTAGCGGACAATGAGCAGTTCTTC.

This clone was seen just once. V and J are TRBV5-6 and TRBJ2-7, with TRBD2 identical over 9 bases. The V gene end was trimmed by 2 bases and the J gene end by 6 bases; junction bases not matched to a gene: 21. The CDR3 extends over 19 amino acids. Per the germline V gene, CDR1 is SGHDT and CDR2 is YYEEEE. CDR3 region: CASSFYRDVLREGRGEQYF. CDR3 DNA: TGTGCCAGCAGCTTTTACCGGGACGTTCTGCGGGAGGGCCGGGGCGAGCAGTACTTC.

The rearrangement joins TRBV30 to TRBJ2-7; 8 positions match TRBD2. Per the germline V gene, CDR1 is GTSNPN and CDR2 is SVGIG (reference sequence). Losses at the gene ends were 8 bases for V and 2 bases for J; bases not matched to a gene: 5. This CDR3 region has 12 residues. CDR3 DNA sequence: TGTGCCGGGGCGGGAGGACCCTACGAGCAGTACTTC. This translates into CAGAGGPYEQYF.

The chain joins TRBV7-9 to TRBJ2-7; the D is unclear. Germline V gene lookup returns CDR1 SEHNR and CDR2 FQNEAQ (reference sequence). This CDR3 is 16 amino acids long. Trimming removed 2 bases at V and 5 bases at J, with 19 bases between. DNA of the CDR3: TGTGCCAGCAGCTTAACCGCGGTTGGTAGCACCCACGAGCAGTACTTC. It codes for CASSLTAVGSTHEQYF.

The chain recombines TRBV6-6 with TRBJ1-2; TRBD1 matches at 11 bases. Germline V gene lookup returns CDR1 MNHNY and CDR2 SVGAGI (reference sequence). The CDR3 runs 15 residues. Trimming cost V 5 bases and J 8 bases; bases outside gene matches: 10. CDR3: CASSRTGGESRGYTF. CDR3 in DNA: TGTGCCAGCAGTCGGACAGGGGGCGAGAGTCGGGGCTACACCTTC.

The CDR3 DNA reads as TGTGCCAGCGGGCCGGGAGTTGACCGGGAGCTGTTTTTT. It is translated as CASGPGVDRELFF. The chain is built from TRBV9 and TRBJ2-2, with D maybe TRBD2 (6 bases). Germline CDR1 is SGDLS and CDR2 is YYNGEE. This CDR3 is 13 amino acids long. V was trimmed by 7 bases and J by 9 bases, leaving 16 bases between them. Together with reference TRBV9 and TRBJ2-2, the CDR3 gives the full variable domain: DSGVTQTPKHLITATGQRVTLRCSPRSGDLSVYWYQQSLDQGLQFLIQYYNGEERAKGNILERFSAQQFPDLHSELNLSSLELGDSALYFCASGPGVDRELFFGEGSRLTVL.

CDR3 coding DNA: TGTGCCAGCAGGGAAATCGGGAATATTGGCACCGGGGAGCTGTTTTTT. It encodes CASREIGNIGTGELFF. The chain couples TRBV6-6 to TRBJ2-2; D is possibly TRBD2 (5 bases). Germline CDR1 MNHNY, CDR2 SVGAGI (reference sequence). V was pared by 6 bases and J by 4 bases, with 18 bases between. There are 16 residues in the CDR3.

This clone showed up just a few times. V is TRBV19 and J is TRBJ2-5, with D possibly matching TRBD2 (6 bases). Germline V gene sequence: CDR1 LNHDA, CDR2 SQIVND (reference sequence). This CDR3 comprises 15 residues. The V end lost 6 bases, the J end lost 5 bases, and 19 bases lay between the germline ends. As DNA, the CDR3 is TGTGCCAGTAGCGCCTCGCGCGGGGAAGGGGAGACCCAGTACTTC. It yields the protein CASSASRGEGETQYF.

The chain combines TRBV6-6 with TRBJ2-2; maybe TRBD1 (6 bases). The length of the CDR3 is 15 residues. The V gene lost 6 bases and the J gene lost 6 bases, with 17 bases spanning the gap. Germline V gene lookup returns CDR1 MNHNY and CDR2 SVGAGI (reference sequence). This chain's CDR3 is CASSLLQGIPGELFF. The CDR3 DNA reads TGTGCCAGCAGCCTTTTACAGGGTATCCCCGGGGAGCTGTTTTTT.

This rearrangement joins TRBV6-5 to TRBJ1-3; 10 nucleotides match TRBD1. The CDR3 contains 13 residues. In germline, CDR1 is MNHEY, CDR2 SVGAGI. V shed 5 bases and J 7 bases; nucleotides not matched to a gene: 2. The CDR3 here is CASSRQGANTIYF. The CDR3 bases are TGTGCCAGCAGTAGACAGGGGGCGAACACCATATATTTT.

This sequence joins TRBV21-1 and TRBJ1-2; the D call TRBD1 from the table was never checked on the DNA. TRBV21-1 is a known pseudogene. This CDR3 comprises 11 residues. The DNA of the CDR3 is TGTGCCACCCAGGGGGCTTGGGGCTACACCTTC. Translated, it gives CATQGAWGYTF.

This chain links TRBV2 with TRBJ1-1; D possibly corresponds to TRBD1 (6 bases). Germline V gene data show CDR1 as SNHLY and CDR2 as FYNNEI. The CDR3 covers 13 residues. Deletions cut 6 bases from V and 1 base from J, with 9 bases between. The CDR3 DNA sequence: TGTGCCAGCAGCTTCAGGGGGAACACTGAAGCTTTCTTT. As protein: CASSFRGNTEAFF.

The CDR3 reads CASSPGQGVSTEAFF. The CDR3 DNA reads TGCGCCAGCAGCCCCGGACAGGGGGTGTCCACTGAAGCTTTCTTT. The chain joins TRBV5-1 to TRBJ1-1, with 10 bases that match TRBD1. The germline CDR1 and CDR2 sequences are SGHRS and YFSETQ. V shed 4 bases, J shed 4 bases, and the junction held 7 bases outside the gene matches. The CDR3 sequence is 15 residues long.

J is TRBJ2-2 and V is TRBV4-1; TRBD2 agrees at 11 bases. The germline V gene encodes CDR1 MGHRA and CDR2 YSYEKL. This CDR3 is built from 19 residues. V lost 0 bases to trimming and J lost 5 bases; unmatched junction nucleotides: 11. The CDR3 bases are TGCGCCAGCAGCCAAGACGTTAGCGGGAGGGCCGATGTTACCGGGGAGCTGTTTTTT. Translating gives CASSQDVSGRADVTGELFF.